Given below is one T cell receptor beta chain in context. These data are taken from a study of T cell changes during pregnancy in multiple sclerosis. The protocol was immunoSEQ multiplex PCR, while the TCRdb copy is restricted to in-frame clones and leaves out a portion. The sample lists more than 70,000 clones, around 92% occurring once. Material: peripheral blood, obtained after pregnancy. This TCR was recovered from a female donor in good health, enrolled as a control in a pregnancy study.

This CDR3 reads CASSLGADYEQYF. CDR3 nucleotides: TGTGCCAGCAGCTTAGGGGCAGACTACGAGCAGTACTTC. The V and J genes are TRBV7-3 and TRBJ2-7, with a tentative D call TRBD1 (5 bases). The CDR3 is made up of 13 amino acids. Germline CDR1 is SGHTA and CDR2 is FQGTGA. V lost 2 bases and J 3 bases, leaving 8 bases between the germline ends.